Below are 3 T cell receptor beta chains sequenced from a single sample in a study of blood T cell repertoires in COVID-19. Some clones are missing from TCRdb's copy, which holds only in-frame ones; the method was immunoSEQ multiplex PCR. The table shows 100,000 to 150,000 clones, with approximately 85% occurring only once. The sample taken for sequencing was peripheral blood. The receptor set was obtained from a woman older than 75 with COVID-19, enrolled during active disease.

V usage is TRBV7-8 and J usage is TRBJ1-1, with D perhaps TRBD1 (6 bases). The V end was cut by 5 bases, the J end by 8 bases, with 12 bases between. Germline lookup yields CDR1 SGHVS and CDR2 FQNEAQ. CDR3 length: 12 residues. CDR3 loop: CASSPWTEEAFF. CDR3 in DNA: TGTGCCAGCAGCCCATGGACAGAAGAAGCTTTCTTT.

CDR3 region: CASSLESSNDEQYF. The CDR3 coding sequence is TGCGCCAGCAGCTTGGAAAGTAGTAACGACGAGCAGTACTTC. This chain connects TRBV5-1 to TRBJ2-7; D not resolved. This CDR3 comprises 14 residues. V gave up 0 bases and J gave up 5 bases, with 12 bases separating them. Germline V gives CDR1 SGHRS, CDR2 YFSETQ.

This chain links TRBV2 with TRBJ2-1; D ambiguous. The germline V gene has CDR1 SNHLY and CDR2 FYNNEI. Trimming removed 6 bases at V and 4 bases at J, with 16 bases between. The CDR3 spans 15 residues. Written as DNA, the CDR3 is TGTGCCAGCAGCCGGTCCCCCCACCGATACAATGAGCAGTTCTTC. Translated, it gives CASSRSPHRYNEQFF.